Listed below are T cell receptor beta chains from one sample, sequenced in a study of T cells in Graves' hyperthyroidism and ophthalmopathy. TCRdb analysed the multiplex PCR reads with MiXCR anew, one entry per CDR3 protein. Found here are fewer than 350,000 distinct CDR3 sequences, roughly 15% of them singletons; the top ten hold around 30%. The sample comprised blood. Receptors originate from a woman in her 50s with Graves' hyperthyroidism that later progressed to Graves' ophthalmopathy. The CDR3 runs from the conserved cysteine through the conserved F or W. A D gene is named only where the DNA matches it firmly. Rows may omit the clone size; those that give it use once, few, many or a size class.

TRBJ1-1 | TRBD1 | TRBV18 | many | CASSRSGQGDTEAFF | TGTGCCAGCTCACGCTCTGGACAGGGCGACACTGAAGCTTTCTTT
TRBJ2-2 | - | TRBV28 | many | CASSLQGENTGELFF | TGTGCCAGCAGTTTACAGGGCGAGAACACCGGGGAGCTGTTTTTT
TRBJ1-4 | - | TRBV11-2 | many | CASTRDNSNEKLFF | TGTGCCAGCACCAGGGACAACAGTAATGAAAAACTGTTTTTT
TRBJ2-5 | - | TRBV5-1 | many | CASSLGAETQYF | TGCGCCAGCAGCTTGGGCGCGGAGACCCAGTACTTC
TRBJ1-5 | - | TRBV20-1 | many | CSASEPGRPQHF | TGCAGTGCTAGTGAGCCAGGGCGGCCCCAGCATTTT
TRBJ1-1 | - | TRBV28 | many | CASSGDLNTEAFF | TGTGCCAGCAGTGGGGACCTGAACACTGAAGCTTTCTTT
TRBJ2-1 | - | TRBV27 | many | CASRLPGGEQFF | TGTGCCAGCAGGCTACCCGGAGGTGAGCAGTTCTTC
TRBJ2-2 | TRBD1 | TRBV6-1 | many | CASRAGTGTGELFF | TGTGCCAGCAGAGCCGGGACAGGGACCGGGGAGCTGTTTTTT
TRBJ2-3 | - | TRBV6-1 | many | CASREDSTDTQYF | TGTGCCAGCAGGGAAGACAGTACAGATACGCAGTATTTT
TRBJ2-3 | - | TRBV2 | many | CASRAGADTQYF | TGTGCCTCTCGAGCCGGGGCAGATACGCAGTATTTT
TRBJ2-1 | - | TRBV6-1 | many | CASSSNNEQFF | TGTGCCAGCAGTTCCAACAATGAGCAGTTCTTC
TRBJ2-1 | TRBD2 | TRBV19 | few | CASRIRGVEAEQFF | TGTGCCAGTAGAATTCGGGGGGTTGAGGCTGAGCAGTTCTTC
TRBJ2-7 | - | TRBV24-1 | - | CATSAGVTYEQYF | TGTGCCACCAGTGCGGGTGTCACCTACGAGCAGTACTTC
TRBJ1-2 | - | TRBV15 | many | CATSRIQGVLYGYTF | TGTGCCACCAGCAGAATACAGGGAGTACTCTATGGCTACACCTTC
TRBJ2-7 | TRBD1 | TRBV18 | - | CASSPAQGQGYEQYF | TGTGCCAGCTCACCCGCCCAGGGACAGGGGTACGAGCAGTACTTC
TRBJ2-7 | - | TRBV5-1 | many | CASSLKDSPSYEQYF | TGCGCCAGCAGCCTGAAGGACAGTCCCTCCTACGAGCAGTACTTC
TRBJ2-1 | - | TRBV11-2 | many | CASSFNSGTMSPEQFF | TGTGCCAGCAGCTTCAACTCCGGGACGATGAGTCCTGAGCAGTTCTTC
TRBJ2-1 | TRBD1 | TRBV3-1 | few | CASSDAGQGYNEQFF | TGTGCCAGCAGCGACGCGGGACAGGGGTACAATGAGCAGTTCTTC
TRBJ2-3 | TRBD2 | TRBV11-2 | many | CASSPGLAGYTDTQYF | TGTGCCAGCAGCCCGGGACTAGCGGGATACACAGATACGCAGTATTTT
TRBJ2-3 | - | TRBV10-3 | many | CAISESGLDTQYF | TGTGCCATCAGTGAGTCGGGACTAGATACGCAGTATTTT
TRBJ1-3 | - | TRBV24-1 | many | CATSDPPGASGNTIYF | TGTGCCACCAGTGATCCCCCCGGGGCCTCTGGAAACACCATATATTTT
TRBJ2-3 | - | TRBV10-3 | many | CAIRRDSLTDTQYF | TGTGCCATCAGGAGGGACTCGCTCACAGATACGCAGTATTTT
TRBJ2-7 | - | TRBV2 | many | CASDEAGQLQYF | TGTGCCAGTGATGAGGCAGGGCAGTTGCAGTACTTC
TRBJ2-1 | TRBD2 | TRBV20-1 | - | CSAANPSGRSNYSEQFF | TGCAGTGCTGCGAACCCTAGCGGGAGGTCCAACTACAGTGAGCAGTTCTTC
TRBJ2-7 | - | TRBV5-1 | many | CASSLAADYEQYF | TGCGCCAGCAGCTTGGCGGCGGACTACGAGCAGTACTTC
TRBJ1-3 | - | TRBV7-7 | - | CASSPGYGNTIYF | TGTGCTAGCAGCCCCGGATATGGAAACACCATATATTTT
TRBJ1-1 | - | TRBV24-1 | many | CATSDTGSTEAFF | TGTGCCACCAGTGATACAGGGTCCACTGAAGCTTTCTTT
TRBJ2-1 | TRBD2 | TRBV6-2/TRBV6-3 | many | CASSSETSGSNVEQFF | TGTGCCAGCAGTTCAGAGACTAGCGGGAGTAACGTTGAGCAGTTCTTC
TRBJ1-1 | - | TRBV7-3 | - | CASSLNRGYGAFF | TGTGCCAGCAGCTTAAATAGAGGGTATGGAGCTTTCTTT
TRBJ1-5 | - | TRBV19 | many | CASSMAPQPQHF | TGTGCCAGTAGTATGGCCCCACAGCCCCAGCATTTT
TRBJ2-1 | TRBD1 | TRBV24-1 | - | CATSDRDSRTLNEQFF | TGTGCCACCAGTGACCGGGACAGCCGAACTTTAAATGAGCAGTTCTTC
TRBJ2-7 | - | TRBV7-9 | many | CASTTHSISYEQYF | TGTGCCAGCACCACCCACTCGATCTCCTACGAGCAGTACTTC
TRBJ1-2 | - | TRBV6-6 | - | CASSYYQGEGYTF | TGTGCCAGCAGTTACTACCAAGGGGAAGGCTACACCTTC
TRBJ2-5 | - | TRBV7-9 | many | CASSRPSSETQYF | TGTGCCAGCAGCAGGCCCTCCTCAGAGACCCAGTACTTC
TRBJ2-3 | TRBD2 | TRBV28 | many | CASSLFLAGHTDTQYF | TGTGCCAGCAGTTTATTTCTAGCGGGACACACAGATACGCAGTATTTT
TRBJ2-3 | - | TRBV2 | many | CASSEQGDTQYF | TGTGCCAGCAGCGAGCAGGGCGATACGCAGTATTTT
TRBJ2-3 | - | TRBV6-1 | many | CASSDFRGGGTDTQYF | -
TRBJ2-5 | - | TRBV2 | - | CASRAWGRETQYF | TGTGCCAGCAGGGCCTGGGGGCGGGAGACCCAGTACTTC
TRBJ2-5 | TRBD2 | TRBV20-1 | many | CSASPMGGTDETQYF | TGCAGTGCATCACCTATGGGGGGGACGGACGAGACCCAGTACTTC
TRBJ2-1 | TRBD2 | TRBV7-9 | - | CASSQDRGSGSSGEQFF | TGTGCCAGCAGCCAAGATAGGGGAAGCGGGAGCTCTGGGGAGCAGTTCTTC
TRBJ2-1 | TRBD1 | TRBV3-1 | - | CASSHPLGAGGNEQFF | TGTGCCAGCAGCCATCCCCTTGGGGCAGGGGGCAATGAGCAGTTCTTC
TRBJ1-4 | - | TRBV5-5 | few | CASSLEWGSEKLFF | TGTGCCAGCAGCTTGGAATGGGGGAGCGAAAAACTGTTTTTT
TRBJ2-5 | - | TRBV18 | many | CASSPLGSLTGAETQYF | TGTGCCAGCTCCCCCCTAGGTTCTCTTACGGGGGCTGAGACCCAGTACTTC